These 32 T cell receptor beta chains share one sample of origin, sequenced in a study of siplizumab effects on memory and regulatory T cells. Produced via immunoSEQ multiplex PCR; TCRdb's table is partial and in-frame only. This sample has about 26,000 clones, with 84% found just once. Sequenced: memory CD4+ T cells sorted from blood. The receptors originated from a human donor in good health.

V is TRBV18 and J is TRBJ2-3; D remains ambiguous. The length of the CDR3 is 14 residues. The germline CDR1 and CDR2 sequences are KGHSH and LQKENI. V dropped 0 bases and J dropped 2 bases, with 6 bases sitting between them. The CDR3 sequence: CASSPPVFTDTQYF. DNA for the CDR3: TGTGCCAGCTCACCACCGGTTTTCACAGATACGCAGTATTTT.

The CDR3 DNA reads as TGTGCCAGCAGCTTAGTTGGGTACGAGCAGTACTTC. Encoded protein: CASSLVGYEQYF. V and J are TRBV7-9 and TRBJ2-7; D gene uncertain. Germline CDR1 is SEHNR and CDR2 is FQNEAQ (reference sequence). The CDR3 totals 12 residues. The V gene lost 1 base and the J gene lost 4 bases, with 5 bases spanning the gap.

The chain combines TRBV9 with TRBJ1-1, with D tentatively TRBD1 (5 bases). Germline CDR1 reads SGDLS; CDR2 reads YYNGEE. The CDR3 length is 16 residues. Trimming pared 0 bases from V and 7 bases from J, leaving 19 bases between. The CDR3 is CASSVGHGRDGGEAFF. The CDR3 region has the DNA TGTGCCAGCAGCGTAGGCCATGGAAGGGATGGGGGTGAAGCTTTCTTT.

V and J are TRBV2 and TRBJ2-7, with 8 bases lining up with TRBD2. J gave up 7 bases and V 4 bases, and 9 bases lay outside the gene matches. Germline values: CDR1 SNHLY, CDR2 FYNNEI. The CDR3 runs 14 residues. The CDR3 sequence: CASSVLSGVQEQYF. In nucleotides, the CDR3 is TGTGCCAGCAGTGTTCTTAGCGGGGTCCAAGAGCAGTACTTC.

The V gene is TRBV11-3, the J gene TRBJ2-7; D is unclear. Germline CDR1 and CDR2: SGHNT and YENEEA. The CDR3 length is 10 residues. The V gene lost 3 bases and the J gene lost 6 bases, with 3 bases spanning the gap. The CDR3 nucleotides read TGTGCCAGCAGCTTTGGCGAGCAGTACTTC. Encoded protein: CASSFGEQYF.

V gene TRBV6-1 combines with J gene TRBJ1-3, with a weak D call TRBD1 (5 bases). The CDR3 is made up of 13 amino acids. V lost 11 bases and J 5 bases, leaving 16 bases between the germline ends. The germline V gene encodes CDR1 MNHNS and CDR2 SASEGT. This chain's CDR3 is CALMAGTRNTIYF. The CDR3 nucleotides are TGTGCCCTTATGGCGGGGACCAGAAACACCATATATTTT.

This clone has more than one count but fewer than ten. V gene TRBV6-6 combines with J gene TRBJ1-2, with D unresolved. Looked up from germline, CDR1 is MNHNY and CDR2 is SVGAGI (reference sequence). The CDR3 length is 13 residues. The V end was cut by 4 bases, the J end by 8 bases, with 14 bases between. The DNA of the CDR3 is TGTGCCAGCAGTTTCTCGCTCGCCAGGGGCTACACCTTC. It codes for CASSFSLARGYTF.

The chain uses TRBV5-6 and TRBJ1-4; D unresolved. Trimming took off 0 bases at V and 3 bases at J, with 9 bases between the two ends. Per germline, CDR1 SGHDT and CDR2 YYEEEE. The length of the CDR3 is 15 residues. This CDR3 is CASSLAGSANEKLFF. The CDR3 bases are TGTGCCAGCAGCTTGGCCGGCTCCGCTAATGAAAAACTGTTTTTT.

The chain uses TRBV7-9 and TRBJ2-5; no clear D. The CDR3 extends over 15 amino acids. Germline V gene data show CDR1 as SEHNR and CDR2 as FQNEAQ (reference sequence). Trimming pared 4 bases from V and 4 bases from J, leaving 16 bases between. CDR3: CASSSGSGVLETQYF. In nucleotides, the CDR3 is TGTGCCAGCAGCTCCGGGTCGGGTGTTCTAGAGACCCAGTACTTC.

V usage is TRBV7-9 and J usage is TRBJ2-1; D is unclear. Germline loops: CDR1 SEHNR, CDR2 FQNEAQ (reference sequence). This CDR3 comprises 13 residues. The V and J ends lost 4 bases and 11 bases respectively, with 15 bases between them. DNA for the CDR3: TGTGCCAGCAGCTCCACCGGGCCCCGTAAGCAGTTCTTC. It codes for CASSSTGPRKQFF.

The rearrangement uses TRBV5-1 and TRBJ1-5, with 7 bases that match TRBD1. The CDR3 is 14 amino acids. Germline lookup yields CDR1 SGHRS and CDR2 YFSETQ. The J segment lost 5 bases and the V segment lost 4 bases, leaving 6 bases of the junction unmatched. The CDR3 coding sequence is TGCGCCAGCAGCCGCGGACAGGTGGATCAGCCCCAGCATTTT. Translating gives CASSRGQVDQPQHF.

The chain carries TRBV6-1 and TRBJ2-7; D unresolved. Per the germline V gene, CDR1 is MNHNS and CDR2 is SASEGT. The V end was cut by 5 bases, the J end by 6 bases, with 11 bases between. CDR3 size: 12 residues. Here the CDR3 reads CASSTTRREQYF. The CDR3 DNA sequence: TGTGCCAGCAGTACCACCAGGCGCGAGCAGTACTTC.

The chain uses TRBV13 and TRBJ2-1; 7 nucleotides line up with TRBD2. V trimming: 5 bases; J trimming: 9 bases; junction bases outside the gene matches: 13. The CDR3 sequence is 15 residues long. Per the germline V gene, CDR1 is PRHDT and CDR2 is FYEKMQ (reference sequence). The CDR3: CASSPPSLGRGEQFF. The CDR3 bases are TGTGCCAGCAGCCCGCCCTCCCTGGGGAGGGGTGAGCAGTTCTTC.

This clone was counted once. V usage is TRBV6-5 and J usage is TRBJ2-3; D remains ambiguous. In germline, CDR1 is MNHEY, CDR2 SVGAGI. The CDR3 has 14 amino acids. Between the trimmed V and J ends, which lost 2 bases and 3 bases, there was a span of 9 bases. For the CDR3, the DNA is TGTGCCAGCAGTTACGCCTTTCTTACAGATACGCAGTATTTT. The encoded protein is CASSYAFLTDTQYF.

The V gene is TRBV28, the J gene TRBJ2-3, with D unresolved. The germline CDR1 and CDR2 sequences are MDHEN and SYDVKM. The CDR3 extends over 13 amino acids. The V end lost 6 bases, the J end lost 8 bases, and 15 bases lay between the germline ends. The DNA of the CDR3 is TGTGCCAGCAGCGACCAGCCCTTGGGTACGCAGTATTTT. Translated, it gives CASSDQPLGTQYF.

The CDR3 nucleotides read TGTGCCAGCAGTTTATTGGTATATGGGGCCAACGTCCTGACTTTC. Its protein product is CASSLLVYGANVLTF. V usage is TRBV27 and J usage is TRBJ2-6; D gene uncertain. Germline CDR1 is MNHEY and CDR2 is SMNVEV (reference sequence). This CDR3 region has 15 residues. V was cut by 1 base and J by 3 bases, with 7 bases left in between. Drawing the rest from reference TRBV27 and TRBJ2-6, the complete variable domain is EAQVTQNPRYLITVTGKKLTVTCSQNMNHEYMSWYRQDPGLGLRQIYYSMNVEVTDKGDVPEGYKVSRKEKRNFPLILESPSPNQTSLYFCASSLLVYGANVLTFGAGSRLTVL.

V and J are TRBV7-9 and TRBJ2-3; D call uncertain. The CDR3 contains 14 residues. CDR1 is SEHNR and CDR2 is FQNEAQ in the germline V gene (reference sequence). V lost 1 base, J lost 0 bases, and 5 bases lay in between. The CDR3 spells CASSLVGSTDTQYF. The CDR3 DNA follows: TGTGCCAGCAGCTTAGTGGGCAGCACAGATACGCAGTATTTT.

The chain employs TRBV6-4 and TRBJ2-1; 11 nucleotides align to TRBD2. V shed 4 bases and J 7 bases; nucleotides not matched to a gene: 9. The germline CDR1 and CDR2 sequences are MRHNA and SNTAGT. CDR3 length equals 16 residues. The CDR3 coding sequence is TGTGCCAGCAGTGTGAAAGGAGTAGCGGGAGGGAATGAGCAGTTCTTC. Its protein product is CASSVKGVAGGNEQFF.

V usage is TRBV28 and J usage is TRBJ1-1, with a weak D call TRBD1 (6 bases). CDR3 size: 15 residues. CDR1 and CDR2 from the germline V gene are MDHEN and SYDVKM. Trimming cost V 4 bases and J 5 bases, with 17 bases left between them. As DNA, the CDR3 is TGTGCCAGCAGTTCGCCGGGGGCGCGTTATACTGAAGCTTTCTTT. Protein: CASSSPGARYTEAFF.

J is TRBJ1-5 and V is TRBV15, with TRBD1 matching 11 bases. V trimming: 4 bases; J trimming: 2 bases; junction bases outside the gene matches: 10. Germline CDR1 LNHNV, CDR2 YYDKDF (reference sequence). CDR3 length: 18 residues. Written as DNA, the CDR3 is TGTGCCACCAGCACCTCCAATGGACAGGGGGCCGGCAATCAGCCCCAGCATTTT. This translates into CATSTSNGQGAGNQPQHF.

This chain connects TRBV19 to TRBJ2-3; 11 bases align to TRBD1. In germline, CDR1 is LNHDA, CDR2 SQIVND (reference sequence). The CDR3 has 18 amino acids. The J segment lost 5 bases and the V segment lost 1 base, leaving 11 bases of the junction unmatched. The DNA for the CDR3 is TGTGCCAGTAGTATAGTCTTTCCGGACAGGGGGCCGAAAGATACGCAGTATTTT. It yields the protein CASSIVFPDRGPKDTQYF.

The J gene is TRBJ2-2, the V gene TRBV25-1, with D possibly being TRBD1 (5 bases). Germline assignment: CDR1 MGHDK and CDR2 SYGVNS. Trimming cost V 6 bases and J 0 bases, with 8 bases left between them. The CDR3 is made up of 14 amino acids. CDR3 sequence (DNA): TGTGCCAGCAGGGGGCCCTCGAACACCGGGGAGCTGTTTTTT. It is translated as CASRGPSNTGELFF.

The V call is TRBV7-9, the J call TRBJ1-1; D is unresolved. Between the trimmed V and J ends, which lost 3 bases and 2 bases, there was a span of 10 bases. There are 14 residues in the CDR3. Looked up from germline, CDR1 is SEHNR and CDR2 is FQNEAQ (reference sequence). In nucleotides, the CDR3 is TGTGCCAGCAGCTTGGGCCCAGGCAACACTGAAGCTTTCTTT. Translation gives CASSLGPGNTEAFF.

Written as DNA, the CDR3 is TGTGCCAGCTCACCAGTCAGGGTAGGGTTGGGGAACACTGAAGCTTTCTTT. Its protein product is CASSPVRVGLGNTEAFF. The chain has TRBV18 and TRBJ1-1; tentatively, D is TRBD1 (5 bases). Deletions cut 2 bases from V and 1 base from J, with 17 bases between. CDR1 is KGHSH and CDR2 is LQKENI in the germline V gene. This CDR3 has 17 amino acids.

The chain carries TRBV5-4 and TRBJ1-1; D may be TRBD1 (5 bases). The germline V gene has CDR1 SGHNT and CDR2 YYREEE (reference sequence). The CDR3 consists of 14 residues. V gave up 3 bases and J gave up 5 bases, with 14 bases separating them. The CDR3 loop is CASSSRGEGTEAFF. The CDR3 DNA reads as TGTGCCAGCAGCTCCCGGGGGGAGGGAACTGAAGCTTTCTTT.

Comments on this clone: One end of the junction is discordant with germline, which a read error may explain. This rearrangement joins TRBV12-5 to TRBJ2-1; TRBD2 might be the D (6 bases). The CDR3 runs 14 residues. Per germline, CDR1 LGHNT and CDR2 FRNRAP. CDR3 nucleotide sequence: TGTGCTAGTGATTTGAGGGAGGAGTCAATTGAGCAGTTCTTC. It encodes CASDLREESIEQFF.

CDR3 DNA: TGTGCCAGCAGTTTGATGGGGACCCAGTACTTC. As protein: CASSLMGTQYF. The J gene is TRBJ2-5, the V gene TRBV28; D is uncertain. Germline loops: CDR1 MDHEN, CDR2 SYDVKM. Trimming removed 3 bases at V and 7 bases at J, with 6 bases between. The CDR3 length is 11 residues.

This clone was seen more than once but under ten times. The V gene is TRBV7-2, the J gene TRBJ2-7; D not certain. Germline lookup yields CDR1 SGHTA and CDR2 FQGNSA. The length of the CDR3 is 14 residues. V was trimmed by 0 bases and J by 0 bases, leaving 6 bases between them. The CDR3 nucleotides are TGTGCCAGCAGCTTAGCGGCTAGCTCCTACGAGCAGTACTTC. Amino acid sequence: CASSLAASSYEQYF.

The V call is TRBV6-6, the J call TRBJ2-7; TRBD1 agrees at 8 bases. The CDR3 is 14 amino acids. V lost 6 bases and J lost 2; bases outside the gene matches: 6. The germline V gene encodes CDR1 MNHNY and CDR2 SVGAGI (reference sequence). CDR3 in amino acids: CASSDRGSTYEQYF. The CDR3 DNA reads TGTGCCAGCAGCGACAGGGGTAGTACCTACGAGCAGTACTTC.

The chain couples TRBV5-1 to TRBJ2-3; 8 bases align to TRBD2. The length of the CDR3 is 17 residues. The V and J ends lost 6 bases and 5 bases, in that order; junction bases with no gene match: 17. Germline CDR1 SGHRS, CDR2 YFSETQ. CDR3 protein: CASTTPPGSGTEDTQYF. The CDR3 DNA is TGCGCCAGCACCACCCCCCCGGGTAGCGGGACGGAAGATACGCAGTATTTT.

This clone has just a few counts. The sample holds other DNA sequences that translate to the same CDR3. The genes are TRBV28 and TRBJ1-2; 7 bases map to TRBD1. V gave up 8 bases and J gave up 7 bases; unmatched junction bases: 16. The CDR3 has 15 amino acids. The V gene's germline CDR1 is MDHEN and CDR2 SYDVKM. CDR3 sequence reads: CASGVVEGARGGYTF. The CDR3 DNA is TGTGCCAGCGGCGTGGTGGAGGGGGCTAGGGGTGGCTACACCTTC.

This clone was found a few times. The rearrangement uses TRBV27 and TRBJ2-1, with TRBD2 matching over 10 bases. The CDR3 covers 15 residues. Germline CDR1 reads MNHEY; CDR2 reads SMNVEV (reference sequence). Losses at the gene ends were 6 bases for V and 4 bases for J; bases not matched to a gene: 6. This chain's CDR3 is CASRASGRTYNEQFF. For the CDR3, the DNA is TGTGCCAGCAGGGCTAGCGGGAGAACTTACAATGAGCAGTTCTTC.